The 17 T cell receptor beta chains below come from one sample, sequenced in a study of blood T cell repertoires in COVID-19 (dated by TCRdb to 2020 to 2021). Receptors were amplified or captured by the immunoSEQ multiplex PCR assay. This immuneACCESS table, as held by TCRdb, lists in-frame sequences with V and J called but not all clones. Of the missing ones, under half trace to an unresolved V gene in checked studies; the others have no known cause. The sample table lists 95,000 to 150,000 clones, about 80% of them with a count of one. The ten largest make up 3.8% of the sample. The specimen sequenced was peripheral blood. The source of these receptors is a woman in her fifties or sixties with acute or convalescent COVID-19.

V usage is TRBV5-1 and J usage is TRBJ1-4, with a weak D call TRBD1 (5 bases). The ends were cut back, 5 bases at V and 5 bases at J, with 13 bases in the middle. Germline V lookup: CDR1 SGHRS, CDR2 YFSETQ. The CDR3 covers 14 residues. The CDR3 coding sequence is TGCGCCAGCAGACAGGTCCAGGGCAATGAAAAACTGTTTTTT. The encoded protein is CASRQVQGNEKLFF.

The chain has TRBV7-9 and TRBJ2-2; 8 positions match TRBD1. Germline V gives CDR1 SEHNR, CDR2 FQNEAQ (reference sequence). Trimming at V came to 6 bases and at J to 5 bases, leaving 8 bases not matched to a gene. This CDR3 comprises 15 residues. The CDR3 loop reads CASSYRTGKTGELFF. The CDR3 coding sequence is TGTGCCAGCAGTTACCGGACAGGGAAAACCGGGGAGCTGTTTTTT.

In this sample, this clone turned up once. This chain uses TRBV29-1 with TRBJ1-2; TRBD1 matches 9 bases. V dropped 2 bases and J dropped 5; count of bases not matched to a gene: 15. CDR1 is SQVTM, CDR2 ANQGSEA, per germline. The CDR3 length is 17 residues. This CDR3 reads CSVEPTPGQGPLYGYTF. The CDR3 DNA reads as TGCAGCGTTGAACCGACCCCGGGACAGGGTCCCCTATATGGCTACACCTTC.

The chain is built from TRBV3-1 (or the pseudogene TRBV3-2) and TRBJ1-1; no firm D call. The CDR3 loop spans 15 amino acids. Trimming stripped 5 bases from V and 5 bases from J, with 18 bases between. Germline V CDR1 and CDR2: LGHDT, YNNKEL (reference sequence). CDR3 loop: CASSFTLGRGTEAFF. Here the CDR3 DNA reads TGTGCCAGCAGCTTTACCTTGGGCCGTGGGACTGAAGCTTTCTTT.

Here the CDR3 reads CASSLGGQGAYEQYF. The CDR3 bases are TGTGCCAGCAGCTTGGGGGGACAGGGGGCCTACGAGCAGTACTTC. This rearrangement joins TRBV5-5 to TRBJ2-7, with 11 bases lining up with TRBD1. Germline CDR1 and CDR2: SGHKS and YYEKEE (reference sequence). The CDR3 has 15 amino acids. V dropped 0 bases and J dropped 2; count of bases not matched to a gene: 1.

This clone was seen only a few times. The chain carries TRBV6-4 and TRBJ1-3; TRBD1 agrees at 9 bases. V trimming: 6 bases; J trimming: 3 bases; junction bases outside the gene matches: 6. CDR3 length: 15 residues. The germline gives CDR1 MRHNA, CDR2 SNTAGT. DNA for the CDR3: TGTGCCAGCAGAGGGACAGGGAATCTTGGAAACACCATATATTTT. It codes for CASRGTGNLGNTIYF.

The chain employs TRBV2 and TRBJ1-1; D is possibly TRBD1 (5 bases). Germline CDR1 SNHLY, CDR2 FYNNEI. V lost 4 bases and J lost 5, with 11 bases in between. The CDR3 loop spans 13 amino acids. CDR3 coding DNA: TGTGCCAGCAGTGTGGCGACAGTGACTGAAGCTTTCTTT. Its protein is CASSVATVTEAFF. The variable domain in full, completed from reference TRBV2 and TRBJ1-1, reads EPEVTQTPSHQVTQMGQEVILRCVPISNHLYFYWYRQILGQKVEFLVSFYNNEISEKSEIFDDQFSVERPDGSNFTLKIRSTKLEDSAMYFCASSVATVTEAFFGQGTRLTVV.

The CDR3 region is CASRGPGTGNTIYF. In DNA form, the CDR3 reads TGTGCCAGCAGGGGTCCAGGGACTGGAAACACCATATATTTT. The chain employs TRBV27 and TRBJ1-3, with D possibly matching TRBD1 (5 bases). The CDR3 length is 14 residues. Germline assignment: CDR1 MNHEY and CDR2 SMNVEV (reference sequence). Trimming removed 6 bases at V and 2 bases at J, with 11 bases between.

This clone was seen a few times. The chain carries TRBV3-1 (or the pseudogene TRBV3-2) and TRBJ2-1, with 8 bases that match TRBD1. Germline V CDR1 and CDR2: LGHDT, YNNKEL (reference sequence). V lost 2 bases, J lost 7 bases, and 13 bases stayed unmatched. There are 17 residues in the CDR3. The chain's CDR3 is CASSQYIRTGSENEQFF. The DNA of the CDR3 is TGTGCCAGCAGCCAATATATTAGGACAGGGTCTGAAAATGAGCAGTTCTTC.

V is TRBV5-1 and J is TRBJ2-1, with 16 bases matching TRBD2. The CDR3 is made up of 17 amino acids. Germline values: CDR1 SGHRS, CDR2 YFSETQ. V shed 3 bases and J 8 bases; nucleotides not matched to a gene: 8. The CDR3 loop is CASSSGTSGRALDEQFF. As DNA, the CDR3 is TGCGCCAGCAGCTCAGGGACTAGCGGGAGGGCCTTAGATGAGCAGTTCTTC.

The chain combines TRBV5-4 with TRBJ1-2; D gene unclear. V was pared by 0 bases and J by 0 bases, with 12 bases between. The CDR3 length is 16 residues. Germline CDR1 is SGHNT and CDR2 is YYREEE (reference sequence). The CDR3 sequence is CASSLDRSDSNYGYTF. CDR3 coding DNA: TGTGCCAGCAGCTTGGATAGGTCAGACTCTAACTATGGCTACACCTTC.

This clone was detected a few times. The chain employs TRBV6-6 and TRBJ2-2; the match to TRBD1 covers 8 bases. CDR1 and CDR2 (germline): MNHNY, SVGAGI (reference sequence). The length of the CDR3 is 15 residues. The V and J ends lost 2 bases and 2 bases, in that order; junction bases with no gene match: 1. The CDR3, as DNA: TGTGCCAGCAGTTACGGACAGGGTAACACCGGGGAGCTGTTTTTT. Translated: CASSYGQGNTGELFF.

In regard to this clone: This specimen includes other DNA sequences encoding the same CDR3. The rearrangement links TRBV2 to TRBJ2-3; 8 nucleotides match TRBD2. The CDR3 spans 14 residues. Germline V CDR1 and CDR2: SNHLY, FYNNEI. Germline trimming cut 5 bases from V and 3 bases from J; bases unmatched to any gene: 4. In nucleotides, the CDR3 is TGTGCCAGCAGTCCGGGACTAGTTACAGATACGCAGTATTTT. Its protein product is CASSPGLVTDTQYF.

This chain links TRBV30 with TRBJ1-2; no definite D call. CDR1 and CDR2 (germline): GTSNPN, SVGIG (reference sequence). Trimming removed 2 bases at V and 8 bases at J, with 15 bases between. The CDR3 covers 13 residues. CDR3 amino acids: CAWSMAGSRGYTF. In DNA, the CDR3 is TGTGCCTGGAGTATGGCGGGGTCGAGGGGCTACACCTTC.

This clone was counted once. This chain joins TRBV6-4 and TRBJ2-1; 15 positions agree with TRBD2. The CDR3 is 17 residues long. After removal of 5 bases from V and 1 base from J, the junction contained 3 bases not matched to a gene. CDR1 MRHNA and CDR2 SNTAGT come from the germline V gene. DNA of the CDR3: TGTGCCAGCAGTTTCGGGACTAGCGGGGGGTCCTACAATGAGCAGTTCTTC. It specifies CASSFGTSGGSYNEQFF.

The CDR3 DNA reads TGTGCCAGCAGCTTGAGCTCTGGGGCCAACGTCCTGACTTTC. Its translation is CASSLSSGANVLTF. This chain links TRBV12-1 with TRBJ2-6; the table's TRBD2 call for D was not verified on the DNA. TRBV12-1 constitutes a pseudogene. This CDR3 has 14 residues.

This clone was seen a few times. Relative to the germline gene, one junction end is altered; a read error may explain this. The chain employs TRBV7-7 and TRBJ2-1; D call uncertain. The CDR3 is 15 amino acids. Germline V lookup: CDR1 SSHAT, CDR2 FNYEAQ (reference sequence). The CDR3 DNA reads TGTGCTAGCAGGCCAGACTTTGATTCCTACAATGAGCAGTTCTTC. This encodes CASRPDFDSYNEQFF.